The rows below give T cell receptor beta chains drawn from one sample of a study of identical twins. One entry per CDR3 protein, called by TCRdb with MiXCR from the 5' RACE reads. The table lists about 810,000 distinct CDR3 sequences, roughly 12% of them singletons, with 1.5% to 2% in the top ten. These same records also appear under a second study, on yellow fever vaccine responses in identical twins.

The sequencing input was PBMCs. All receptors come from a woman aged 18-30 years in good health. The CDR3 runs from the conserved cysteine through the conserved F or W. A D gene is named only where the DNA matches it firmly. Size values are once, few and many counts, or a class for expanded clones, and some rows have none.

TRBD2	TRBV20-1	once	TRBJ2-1	CSARPNQAGRPYNEQFF
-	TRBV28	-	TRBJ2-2	CASSFMAGPPNTGELFF
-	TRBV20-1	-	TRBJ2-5	CSARPLLEETQYF
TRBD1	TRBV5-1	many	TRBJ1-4	CASSSGQGIIANEKLFF
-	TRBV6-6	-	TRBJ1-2	CASEGRGYGYTF
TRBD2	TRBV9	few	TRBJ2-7	CASSVEASGTFSYEQYF
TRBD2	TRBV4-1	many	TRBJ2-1	CASSQILEGGPGEQFF
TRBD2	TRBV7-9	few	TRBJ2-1	CASSTTSGTYNEQFF
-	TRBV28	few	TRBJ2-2	CASSLYRGYTGELFF
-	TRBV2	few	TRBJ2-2	CASTEEGLNTGELFF
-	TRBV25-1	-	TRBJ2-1	CASSRAYNEQFF
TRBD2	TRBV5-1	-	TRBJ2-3	CASRTAGASTDTQYF
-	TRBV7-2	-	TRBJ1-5	CASSIRRTSNQPQHF
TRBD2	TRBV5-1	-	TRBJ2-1	CASSVGLAGHNEQFF
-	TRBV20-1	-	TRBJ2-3	CSARDSPGGTDTQYF
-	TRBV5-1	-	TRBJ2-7	CASSGGADGTGGYEQYF
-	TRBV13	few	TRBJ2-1	CASDFGKGPYNEQFF
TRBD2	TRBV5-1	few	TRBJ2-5	CASRNSFGLAGQETQYF
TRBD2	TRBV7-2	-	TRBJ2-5	CASSLWTSGGQGETQYF
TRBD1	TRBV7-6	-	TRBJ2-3	CASSSDRTGGVTQYF
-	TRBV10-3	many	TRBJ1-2	CAIRGWGYTF
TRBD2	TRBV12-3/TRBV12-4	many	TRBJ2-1	CASIGTSGRVSYNEQFF
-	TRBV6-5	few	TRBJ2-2	CASRRTTGELFF
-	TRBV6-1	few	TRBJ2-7	CASSEDRMANPYEQYF
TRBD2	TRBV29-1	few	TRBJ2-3	CSVGSGEGASPNTQYF
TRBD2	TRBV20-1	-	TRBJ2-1	CSARGSGSRNEQFF
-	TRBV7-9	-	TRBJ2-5	CAISLGGPQETQYF
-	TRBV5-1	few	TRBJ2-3	CASGEGDTDTQYF
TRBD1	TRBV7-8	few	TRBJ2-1	CASSLRDRGGFEQFF
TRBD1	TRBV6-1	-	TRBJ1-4	CASSGTGGPNEKLFF
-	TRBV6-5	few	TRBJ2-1	CASSYSTGLGFNEQFF
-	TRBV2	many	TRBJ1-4	CASSDTGGEKLFF
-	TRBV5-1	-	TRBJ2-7	CASSPYGADYEQYF
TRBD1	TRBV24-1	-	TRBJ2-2	CATSLTGQAKTGELFF
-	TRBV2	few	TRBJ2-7	CASSESGNEQYF
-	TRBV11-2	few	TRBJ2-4	CASSLTLGKAKNIQYF
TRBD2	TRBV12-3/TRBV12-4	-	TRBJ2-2	CASSAGTRDTGELFF
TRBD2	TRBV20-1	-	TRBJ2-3	CSARGGTSGGPDTQYF
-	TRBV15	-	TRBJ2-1	CATSGLRVANEQFF
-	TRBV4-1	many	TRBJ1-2	CASTQDRDYYYGYTF
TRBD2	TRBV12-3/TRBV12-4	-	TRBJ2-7	CASRRSGTSFHEQYF
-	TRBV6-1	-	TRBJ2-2	CASRPPGSANTGELFF
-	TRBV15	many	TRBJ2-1	CATSRDLEGSYNEQFF
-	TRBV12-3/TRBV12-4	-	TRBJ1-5	CASSTRQSNSNQPQHF
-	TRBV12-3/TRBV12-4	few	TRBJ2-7	CASSPGPLGHEQYF
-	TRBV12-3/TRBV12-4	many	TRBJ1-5	CASSGGGSQPQHF
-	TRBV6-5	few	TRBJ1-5	CASRLLDSVNQPQHF
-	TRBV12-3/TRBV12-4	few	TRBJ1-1	CASSPSSGGNTEAFF
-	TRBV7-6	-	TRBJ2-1	CASSMMRSSYNEQFF
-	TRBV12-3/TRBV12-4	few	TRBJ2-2	CASSRTPTNTGELFF
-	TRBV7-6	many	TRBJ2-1	CASSLGWGTNEQFF
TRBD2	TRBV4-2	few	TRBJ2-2	CASSQDSGGADTGELFF
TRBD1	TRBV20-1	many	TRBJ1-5	CSAKGGSGNQPQHF
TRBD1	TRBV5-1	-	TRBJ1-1	CASRMDRGAEAFF
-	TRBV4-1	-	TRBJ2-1	CASSLPGLPNEQFF
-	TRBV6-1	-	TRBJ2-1	CASSAGTLYNEQFF
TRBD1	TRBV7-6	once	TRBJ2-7	CASSTHRGIKDEQYF
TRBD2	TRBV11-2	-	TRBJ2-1	CASSLGTSGLQFF
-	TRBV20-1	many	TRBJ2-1	CSARGYYHNEQFF